The 17 T cell receptor beta chains in this list originate from one sample, sequenced in a study of shared clonotypes between healthy human individuals. Some clones are missing from TCRdb's copy, which holds only in-frame ones; the method was immunoSEQ multiplex PCR. Of about 1.5 million clones listed, 95% to 99% are singletons. Sequenced material: naive CD4+ T cells sorted from blood. The subset here: CD45RA+ positively selected. These receptors all come from a young man in good health.

The rearrangement links TRBV5-1 to TRBJ1-4, with D perhaps matching TRBD1 (6 bases). Germline V CDR1 and CDR2: SGHRS, YFSETQ. CDR3 length: 16 residues. Trimming shortened V by 1 base and J by 8 bases, and 18 bases separated the two germline ends. The CDR3 bases are TGCGCCAGCAGCTTGAATGGGGGCAGCATTAAGGAAAAACTGTTTTTT. Translated: CASSLNGGSIKEKLFF. Looking up the rest from reference TRBV5-1 and TRBJ1-4 gives the full variable domain: KAGVTQTPRYLIKTRGQQVTLSCSPISGHRSVSWYQQTPGQGLQFLFEYFSETQRNKGNFPGRFSGRQFSNSRSEMNVSTLELGDSALYLCASSLNGGSIKEKLFFGSGTQLSVL.

The genes are TRBV6-6 and TRBJ2-7; D remains unclear. Looked up from germline, CDR1 is MNHNY and CDR2 is SVGAGI (reference sequence). Trimming took 5 bases from V and 1 from J, leaving 6 bases between them. The CDR3 spans 12 residues. The CDR3 here is CASSDTSYEQYF. The DNA for the CDR3 is TGTGCCAGCAGTGACACATCCTACGAGCAGTACTTC.

The V gene is TRBV27, the J gene TRBJ1-1, with D uncertain. Between the trimmed V and J ends, which lost 4 bases and 3 bases, there was a span of 9 bases. CDR3 size: 13 residues. Germline CDR1 and CDR2: MNHEY and SMNVEV (reference sequence). Here the CDR3 DNA reads TGTGCCAGCAGTTGGCAGGAAGACACTGAAGCTTTCTTT. This sequence encodes CASSWQEDTEAFF.

As regards this clone: Additional DNA sequences in this sample encode the identical CDR3. V usage is TRBV19 and J usage is TRBJ2-5; no definite D call. The CDR3 runs 11 residues. CDR1 is LNHDA and CDR2 is SQIVND in the germline V gene (reference sequence). Trimming took 1 base from V and 4 from J, leaving 1 base between them. CDR3 bases: TGTGCCAGTAGTATAGCAGAGACCCAGTACTTC. Its protein product is CASSIAETQYF.

The table lists this clone with a count of one. The CDR3 DNA reads as TGCGCCAGCAGCCAACCGACAGGGGGCCAAGAGACCCAGTACTTC. Translating it yields CASSQPTGGQETQYF. J is TRBJ2-5 and V is TRBV5-1; TRBD1 agrees at 9 bases. CDR3 length equals 15 residues. Losses at the gene ends were 4 bases for V and 1 base for J; bases not matched to a gene: 5. Germline values: CDR1 SGHRS, CDR2 YFSETQ.

V usage is TRBV28 and J usage is TRBJ1-2, with D unresolved. The CDR3 contains 13 residues. In germline, CDR1 is MDHEN, CDR2 SYDVKM. The germline V and J ends were trimmed by 5 bases and 7 bases, with 14 bases remaining between them. The CDR3, as DNA: TGTGCCAGCAGTACCCTCAGGTGGAGTGGCTACACCTTC. Its translation: CASSTLRWSGYTF.

V and J are TRBV5-1 and TRBJ1-2; maybe TRBD1 (6 bases). With 4 bases removed from V and 3 bases from J, the gap between germline ends came to 13 bases. Germline V gene data show CDR1 as SGHRS and CDR2 as YFSETQ. The CDR3 has 14 amino acids. CDR3 nucleotides: TGCGCCAGCAGCCAAAACGCAGGGGACTATGGCTACACCTTC. Its translation is CASSQNAGDYGYTF. The full variable domain, in which reference TRBV5-1 and TRBJ1-2 provide the parts outside the CDR3, is KAGVTQTPRYLIKTRGQQVTLSCSPISGHRSVSWYQQTPGQGLQFLFEYFSETQRNKGNFPGRFSGRQFSNSRSEMNVSTLELGDSALYLCASSQNAGDYGYTFGSGTRLTVV.

The rearrangement links TRBV5-1 to TRBJ1-4; D is unclear. With 4 bases removed from V and 0 bases from J, the gap between germline ends came to 13 bases. The CDR3 loop spans 16 amino acids. CDR1 and CDR2 from the germline V gene are SGHRS and YFSETQ. Here the CDR3 DNA reads TGCGCCAGCAGCCCGGCCGGGTCTGCAACTAATGAAAAACTGTTTTTT. Residues: CASSPAGSATNEKLFF.

J is TRBJ1-2 and V is TRBV30, with D possibly matching TRBD1 (6 bases). V was cut by 7 bases and J by 8 bases, with 17 bases left in between. The CDR3 totals 12 residues. From germline, CDR1 is GTSNPN and CDR2 SVGIG (reference sequence). The CDR3, as DNA: TGTGCCTTCCTAACAGGGTCGGGAGGCTACACCTTC. This encodes CAFLTGSGGYTF. The full variable domain, with the rest looked up from reference TRBV30 and TRBJ1-2, is SQTIHQWPATLVQPVGSPLSLECTVEGTSNPNLYWYRQAAGRGLQLLFYSVGIGQISSEVPQNLSASRPQDRQFILSSKKLLLSDSGFYLCAFLTGSGGYTFGSGTRLTVV.

This chain links TRBV10-2 with TRBJ2-1, with TRBD2 matching 8 bases. There are 17 residues in the CDR3. Germline CDR1 WSHSY, CDR2 SAAADI. V gave up 4 bases and J gave up 4 bases; unmatched junction bases: 12. The CDR3 reads CASSARGLAEPYNEQFF. The CDR3 nucleotides read TGCGCCAGCAGTGCGCGCGGACTAGCCGAACCTTACAATGAGCAGTTCTTC.

The CDR3 here is CASSSREGTDTQYF. The DNA for the CDR3 is TGTGCCAGCAGTTCGCGGGAGGGGACAGATACGCAGTATTTT. The rearrangement links TRBV6-5 to TRBJ2-3; TRBD2 aligns across 9 bases. The CDR3 has 14 amino acids. J gave up 3 bases and V 4 bases, and 2 bases lay outside the gene matches. CDR1 is MNHEY, CDR2 SVGAGI, per germline.

The CDR3 loop reads CASSLGSPITGELFF. CDR3 nucleotide sequence: TGCGCCAGCAGCTTAGGGAGCCCAATCACCGGGGAGCTGTTTTTT. This chain joins TRBV5-1 and TRBJ2-2; D might be TRBD2 (5 bases). The CDR3 consists of 15 residues. Trimming took off 2 bases at V and 4 bases at J, with 12 bases between the two ends. From germline, CDR1 is SGHRS and CDR2 YFSETQ.

The genes are TRBV29-1 and TRBJ1-1; D is ambiguous. This CDR3 comprises 13 residues. Trimming took off 4 bases at V and 5 bases at J, with 14 bases between the two ends. Germline values: CDR1 SQVTM, CDR2 ANQGSEA. CDR3 DNA: TGCAGCGTTGCGACGGGGAGAGGGACTGAAGCTTTCTTT. Translated, it gives CSVATGRGTEAFF.

V usage is TRBV2 and J usage is TRBJ2-5; possibly TRBD2 for D (6 bases). The V gene's germline CDR1 is SNHLY and CDR2 FYNNEI. The CDR3 sequence is 14 residues long. The V end was cut by 3 bases, the J end by 5 bases, with 13 bases between. In nucleotides, the CDR3 is TGTGCCAGCAGTGAGATATCTAGCGAGGAGACCCAGTACTTC. Its translation: CASSEISSEETQYF.

The chain links TRBV29-1 to TRBJ2-1; 7 positions match TRBD2. This CDR3 has 14 residues. Germline lookup yields CDR1 SQVTM and CDR2 ANQGSEA. Trimming at V came to 7 bases and at J to 3 bases, leaving 9 bases not matched to a gene. Here the CDR3 reads CSEASGLDYNEQFF. CDR3 DNA: TGCAGCGAAGCTTCAGGACTAGACTACAATGAGCAGTTCTTC.

Comments on this clone: The same CDR3 can be traced to other DNA sequences in this sample. The chain recombines TRBV5-1 with TRBJ2-3; unclear D gene. The V end was cut by 2 bases, the J end by 4 bases, with 8 bases between. This CDR3 is built from 13 residues. Germline CDR1 is SGHRS and CDR2 is YFSETQ. The CDR3 DNA reads as TGCGCCAGCAGCTTATCTCTAGCAGATACGCAGTATTTT. This translates into CASSLSLADTQYF.

Written as DNA, the CDR3 is TGTGCCAGCTCACCACGCCAGAGCAATCAGCCCCAGCATTTT. The encoded protein is CASSPRQSNQPQHF. This chain links TRBV18 with TRBJ1-5; D is uncertain. The V end was cut by 1 base, the J end by 1 base, with 5 bases between. The CDR3 runs to 14 residues. Germline V gene lookup returns CDR1 KGHSH and CDR2 LQKENI.